This T cell receptor (beta chain) is drawn from a study of chemoradiotherapy in HPV16-positive cancers. About the study: Functional T-cell assays on a couple of HPV16-positive patients' cells defined candidate HPV-specific clones and common TCR motifs.

Clones were read by immunoSEQ multiplex PCR, and TCRdb kept only the in-frame ones, dropping some. Here the sample spans thousands of clones, 90% to 95% being singletons. Repeated repertoire sampling spanned the course of chemoradiotherapy. A remark on this clone: Its specificity is not known.

Germline-derived CDR1 and CDR2 are SGHRS and YFSETQ. The germline V and J ends were trimmed by 3 bases and 7 bases, with 13 bases remaining between them. This CDR3 region has 13 residues. The study, taken as a whole, reports: Non-HPV-specific T cells did not expand in tumors during treatment, whereas candidate HPV-specific clones and E7-related motifs did. Better recurrence-free survival went with HPV-responsive T-cell expansion in HPV16-positive patients.

The material sequenced was tumor tissue, taken from a patient who underwent chemoradiotherapy. The V gene is TRBV5-1, the J gene TRBJ1-1; the D gene is possibly TRBD1 (5 bases). The sequence was collected from a human donor with HPV-associated anogenital cancer. The CDR3 loop is CASSSLTGLEAFF. As DNA, the CDR3 is TGCGCCAGCAGCTCCTTAACAGGACTTGAAGCTTTCTTT.